This TCR beta chain was sequenced for a study of blood T cell repertoires in COVID-19. On the study more broadly: Sites across the United States, Italy and Spain contributed samples from acute and convalescent COVID-19. In each case, the material was cDNA or gDNA derived from T cells, B-cell-depleted T cells, or PBMCs.

Sequenced by immunoSEQ multiplex PCR; TCRdb stores in-frame clones only, minus some. The repertoire consists of approximately 96,000 clones, with about 95% occurring once and the leading ten covering about 4.5%. This clone was seen only once. This TCR was recovered from a human donor with active COVID-19. The donor label of this sample is uncertain. Sequenced sample: peripheral blood.

This CDR3 reads CASSHKTGASGSYEQYF. CDR3 DNA: TGTGCCAGCTCACACAAGACAGGGGCTAGCGGCTCCTACGAGCAGTACTTC. The V and J genes are TRBV18 and TRBJ2-7, with D possibly matching TRBD1 (8 bases). The CDR3 has 17 residues. The germline gives CDR1 KGHSH, CDR2 LQKENI. V dropped 4 bases and J dropped 0 bases, with 19 bases sitting between them.